This TCR beta chain appears in the sequencing data of a study of T cell repertoires in cytomegalovirus infection. Across the study: Evidence of both CMV infection and a matching HLA type came from public TCR beta signatures. Study-level results: Predominance within the ex vivo response was attributable to HLA-C-restricted CMV-specific TCR beta clonotypes.

TCRdb called the reads again in MiXCR, with one record for every CDR3 protein. This sample yields about 600,000 distinct CDR3 sequences, of which roughly 24% are seen a single time; approximately 8.2% belongs to the top ten. Concerning this clonotype itself: Its antigen remains unknown.

Per germline, CDR1 MGHRA and CDR2 YSYEKL. V was clipped by 3 bases and J by 7 bases; unmatched bases: 3. The length of the CDR3 is 15 residues. Sequenced: CD8+ T cells from PBMCs. The rearrangement joins TRBV4-1 to TRBJ2-1; 13 bases match TRBD2. This receptor was identified in a human donor in good health (CMV status not recorded). Some clones in this sample may be carry-over from other donors' samples. The CDR3 nucleotides read TGCGCCAGCAGCCATACTAGCGGGGGGGGGAATGAGCAGTTCTTC. It is translated as CASSHTSGGGNEQFF.